Below are 22 T cell receptor beta chains sequenced from a single sample in a study of T cell repertoires in cytomegalovirus infection. Antigens of these TCRs are unknown. TCRdb independently ran MiXCR on the reads; one entry per CDR3 protein. Among a few hundred thousand distinct CDR3 sequences, roughly 42% were seen once, and the ten largest hold around 48%. The specimen was cultured PBMCs, collected from culture after CMV antigen stimulation. The receptors were sampled from a human donor in good health (CMV status not recorded). Some clones in this sample may be carry-over from other donors' samples.

The chain employs TRBV5-4 and TRBJ1-1, with no clear D. The CDR3 totals 12 residues. V lost 4 bases and J 7 bases, leaving 11 bases between the germline ends. Germline CDR1 SGHNT, CDR2 YYREEE (reference sequence). CDR3 DNA: TGTGCCAGCAGCCCGATGGACGGTGAAGCTTTCTTT. As protein: CASSPMDGEAFF.

The chain recombines TRBV27 with TRBJ1-2, with TRBD1 identical over 7 bases. V lost 3 bases and J lost 3; bases outside the gene matches: 7. The CDR3 length is 15 residues. Germline assignment: CDR1 MNHEY and CDR2 SMNVEV (reference sequence). The CDR3 spells CASSFRAGGDYGYTF. CDR3 DNA: TGTGCCAGCAGTTTTAGGGCAGGGGGTGACTATGGCTACACCTTC.

This clonotype showed up just once. V and J are TRBV4-1 and TRBJ1-4; D is possibly TRBD1 (6 bases). Trimming removed 5 bases at V and 8 bases at J, with 15 bases between. This CDR3 region has 14 residues. Germline V gene sequence: CDR1 MGHRA, CDR2 YSYEKL. The chain's CDR3 is CASSSQGKVEKLFF. The CDR3 DNA is TGCGCCAGCAGCTCTCAGGGGAAGGTAGAAAAACTGTTTTTT.

The rearrangement links TRBV7-9 to TRBJ2-7; 8 nucleotides match TRBD2. Germline CDR1 is SEHNR and CDR2 is FQNEAQ (reference sequence). The V gene end was trimmed by 5 bases and the J gene end by 4 bases; junction bases not matched to a gene: 10. The CDR3 has 15 residues. The CDR3 sequence is CASSARGGPVYEQYF. DNA of the CDR3: TGTGCCAGCAGCGCCCGGGGGGGGCCGGTTTACGAGCAGTACTTC.

This clonotype occurred many times. The chain joins TRBV7-2 to TRBJ2-7, with TRBD1 matching 8 bases. Trimming took 3 bases from V and 2 from J; bases not matched to a gene: 6. CDR3 length: 15 amino acids. Germline V gives CDR1 SGHTA, CDR2 FQGNSA. The chain's CDR3 is CASSFRTGSTYEQYF. CDR3 nucleotide sequence: TGTGCCAGCAGCTTCCGGACAGGGAGCACCTACGAGCAGTACTTC.

This chain connects TRBV7-7 to TRBJ2-1, with D possibly matching TRBD2 (6 bases). This CDR3 has 13 amino acids. V was clipped by 5 bases and J by 5 bases, with 10 bases between them. Germline CDR1 SSHAT, CDR2 FNYEAQ (reference sequence). The DNA for the CDR3 is TGTGCCAGCAGCGACCGACTAGACAATGAGCAGTTCTTC. Its protein is CASSDRLDNEQFF.

This rearrangement joins TRBV12-3 or TRBV12-4 to TRBJ1-5; D remains unclear. There are 14 residues in the CDR3. Trimming cost V 2 bases and J 5 bases, with 10 bases left between them. The CDR3 protein is CASSLSPKYQPQHF. CDR3 nucleotides: TGTGCCAGCAGTTTATCCCCTAAGTATCAGCCCCAGCATTTT.

Notes on this clonotype: One end of the junction fails to match germline, which may point to a read error. The chain joins TRBV7-2 to TRBJ1-5; no definite D call. The CDR3 extends over 15 amino acids. Germline CDR1 and CDR2: SGHTA and FQGNSA. The CDR3, as DNA: TGTGTCAGCAGCTTAGAGTCTCGACTCAATCAGCCCCAGCATTTT. Encoded protein: CVSSLESRLNQPQHF.

The chain couples TRBV6-5 to TRBJ2-3; no reliable D call. V was clipped by 8 bases and J by 2 bases, with 11 bases between them. This CDR3 has 13 residues. The germline gives CDR1 MNHEY, CDR2 SVGAGI. CDR3 coding DNA: TGTGCCAGCGTTGCGCCCATCACAGATACGCAGTATTTT. Translation gives CASVAPITDTQYF.

This clonotype was seen many times. The chain links TRBV9 to TRBJ2-5; no clear D. Between the trimmed V and J ends, which lost 1 base and 5 bases, there was a span of 18 bases. CDR3 size: 16 residues. CDR1 is SGDLS and CDR2 is YYNGEE in the germline V gene. CDR3 sequence (DNA): TGTGCCAGCAGCGTATTCGCCCAGCGCGGTCGGGAGACCCAGTACTTC. It specifies CASSVFAQRGRETQYF.

The gene calls are TRBV7-2 and TRBJ2-1, with 7 nucleotides matching TRBD2. Losses at the gene ends were 1 base for V and 6 bases for J; bases not matched to a gene: 6. The CDR3 covers 15 residues. The germline gives CDR1 SGHTA, CDR2 FQGNSA. This CDR3 reads CASSLVAGVGNEQFF. The CDR3 region has the DNA TGTGCCAGCAGCTTAGTTGCGGGAGTCGGCAATGAGCAGTTCTTC.

V and J are TRBV2 and TRBJ2-3, with D unclear. CDR1 and CDR2 (germline): SNHLY, FYNNEI. The CDR3 is 15 amino acids. The ends were cut back, 3 bases at V and 3 bases at J, with 13 bases in the middle. CDR3 residues: CASSDQRLGTDTQYF. The CDR3 nucleotides read TGTGCCAGCAGTGATCAGCGATTGGGGACAGATACGCAGTATTTT.

This clonotype was detected only a few times. The genes are TRBV2 and TRBJ2-7; D is unclear. V dropped 0 bases and J dropped 4 bases, with 13 bases sitting between them. CDR1 SNHLY and CDR2 FYNNEI come from the germline V gene. This CDR3 is built from 15 residues. CDR3 in amino acids: CASSEALRPAYEQYF. CDR3 coding DNA: TGTGCCAGCAGTGAAGCGCTTCGGCCCGCGTACGAGCAGTACTTC.

The J gene is TRBJ2-7, the V gene TRBV11-2; TRBD2 agrees at 8 bases. J was trimmed by 3 bases and V by 3 bases; bases with no gene match: 4. CDR1 is SGHAT, CDR2 FQNNGV, per germline. The CDR3 is 14 residues long. CDR3 loop: CASSFGTRIYEQYF. The CDR3 bases are TGTGCCAGCAGCTTCGGGACTAGGATCTACGAGCAGTACTTC. Based on the CDR3 plus reference TRBV11-2 and TRBJ2-7, the full variable domain is EAGVAQSPRYKIIEKRQSVAFWCNPISGHATLYWYQQILGQGPKLLIQFQNNGVVDDSQLPKDRFSAERLKGVDSTLKIQPAKLEDSAVYLCASSFGTRIYEQYFGPGTRLTVT.

V gene TRBV4-1 combines with J gene TRBJ1-2; D is ambiguous. Trimming pared 1 base from V and 0 bases from J, leaving 9 bases between. The length of the CDR3 is 15 residues. From germline, CDR1 is MGHRA and CDR2 YSYEKL. This chain's CDR3 is CASSQGVGSNYGYTF. In nucleotides, the CDR3 is TGCGCCAGCAGCCAAGGGGTCGGTTCTAACTATGGCTACACCTTC.

The chain couples TRBV3-1 to TRBJ2-7; a weak D match, TRBD2 (6 bases). Germline V gives CDR1 LGHDT, CDR2 YNNKEL (reference sequence). CDR3 size: 14 residues. Trimming left V 4 bases short and J 2 bases short, with 12 bases between. Here the CDR3 DNA reads TGTGCCAGCAGCCGGGCGGAGGGAACCTACGAGCAGTACTTC. It specifies CASSRAEGTYEQYF.

This clonotype was seen a handful of times. The CDR3 DNA is TGTGCCAGCAGTTATGGCCGGCGGGGCAGTGAGCAGTTCTTC. This sequence encodes CASSYGRRGSEQFF. The rearrangement links TRBV6-2 or TRBV6-3 to TRBJ2-1, with D perhaps matching TRBD2 (6 bases). The V end lost 3 bases, the J end lost 9 bases, and 15 bases lay between the germline ends. Germline CDR1 is MNHEY and CDR2 is SVGEGT. The CDR3 runs 14 residues.

This chain links TRBV6-6 with TRBJ2-5; TRBD2 agrees at 12 bases. Germline V gene sequence: CDR1 MNHNY, CDR2 SVGAGI (reference sequence). The trim removed 2 bases at V and 4 bases at J, leaving 2 bases unmatched. There are 15 residues in the CDR3. Here the CDR3 DNA reads TGTGCCAGCAGTTACCCTAGCGGGGGGGCAGAGACCCAGTACTTC. Translation gives CASSYPSGGAETQYF.

The chain couples TRBV13 to TRBJ1-1; D perhaps matches TRBD1 (6 bases). The CDR3 loop spans 12 amino acids. The V gene lost 4 bases and the J gene lost 11 bases, with 14 bases spanning the gap. The germline gives CDR1 PRHDT, CDR2 FYEKMQ (reference sequence). This CDR3 reads CASSSSGTIAFF. CDR3 DNA: TGTGCCAGCAGCTCGTCCGGGACAATTGCTTTCTTT.

The chain links TRBV18 to TRBJ2-3; maybe TRBD2 (6 bases). The V end lost 0 bases, the J end lost 3 bases, and 10 bases lay between the germline ends. The CDR3 runs 15 residues. CDR1 is KGHSH, CDR2 LQKENI, per germline. CDR3 amino acids: CASSPPSAGTDTQYF. As DNA, the CDR3 is TGTGCCAGCTCACCACCGAGCGCGGGAACAGATACGCAGTATTTT.

This clonotype was found a few times. The chain is built from TRBV7-2 and TRBJ2-7; tentatively, D is TRBD2 (5 bases). There are 14 residues in the CDR3. V shed 0 bases and J shed 7 bases, with 13 bases lying between them. Per germline, CDR1 SGHTA and CDR2 FQGNSA. The CDR3 is CASSLAGFREEQYF. CDR3 DNA: TGTGCCAGCAGCTTAGCAGGGTTTCGGGAAGAGCAGTACTTC.

The table lists this clonotype with a few counts. The chain has TRBV11-2 and TRBJ2-5; D is undetermined. CDR3 size: 15 residues. The V end lost 0 bases, the J end lost 5 bases, and 13 bases lay between the germline ends. CDR1 is SGHAT and CDR2 is FQNNGV in the germline V gene. This chain's CDR3 is CASSLEAAGPETQYF. The CDR3 nucleotides read TGTGCCAGCAGCTTAGAGGCGGCAGGCCCGGAGACCCAGTACTTC.